Included here is one T cell receptor (beta chain) sequence, with context. Germline V lookup: CDR1 SGHNT, CDR2 YYREEE (reference sequence). The CDR3 sequence is 13 residues long. Between the trimmed V and J ends, which lost 4 bases and 8 bases, there was a span of 15 bases. TCRdb's table, derived via immunoSEQ multiplex PCR, lists solely in-frame clones and lacks some. The table lists 110,000 or so clones, around 76% of them singletons, with less than 20% in the top ten. These data are taken from a study of blood T cell repertoires in COVID-19. Study overall: COVID-19 samples from acute and convalescent phases originated in the United States, Italy and Spain. PBMCs, B-cell-depleted T cells, or T cells were the source of the cDNA or gDNA that made up the material.

The source of this sequence is a woman aged 70-85 years with acute or convalescent COVID-19. Sequencing was done on a sample of peripheral blood. This chain uses TRBV5-4 with TRBJ1-2; D might be TRBD1 (5 bases). The CDR3 sequence is CASSPITGWGYTF. The CDR3 nucleotides are TGTGCCAGCAGCCCTATAACAGGATGGGGCTACACCTTC.